This TCR beta chain was retrieved from a study of PD-1 blockade in classical Hodgkin lymphoma. Profiled with immunoSEQ multiplex PCR; TCRdb holds only in-frame clones, not every one. The data show tens of thousands of clones, 70% to 75% seen once. A note on this clone: Its antigen is currently unknown.

Each and every patient relapsed after autologous stem cell transplantation, and patients got differing brentuximab vedotin exposure. Study-wide results and caveats: Compared with healthy donors, newly diagnosed patients reportedly showed lower baseline TCR diversity. Lower baseline TCR diversity marked trial partial responders and progressors. By cycle point C4D1, TCR diversity had risen significantly in CD4+ cells (but not CD8+ cells). Patients starting nivolumab less than 1 year after ASCT had lower diversity and were excluded from later analyses.

Germline values: CDR1 SEHNR, CDR2 FQNEAQ (reference sequence). The CDR3 contains 14 residues. Trimming took off 5 bases at V and 2 bases at J, with 12 bases between the two ends. Material: peripheral blood mononuclear cells (PBMCs), obtained before the second cycle of nivolumab. The chain couples TRBV7-9 to TRBJ1-2, with D tentatively TRBD1 (5 bases). The receptor comes from a human donor with classical Hodgkin lymphoma. In DNA form, the CDR3 reads TGTGCCAGCAGCACGGGACTCCTCAACTATGGCTACACCTTC. Amino acid sequence: CASSTGLLNYGYTF.